This TCR beta chain was observed in a study of blood T cell repertoires in COVID-19. Study-level background: The United States, Italy and Spain provided the acute and convalescent COVID-19 samples. T cells, B-cell-depleted T cells, or PBMCs provided the cDNA or gDNA that served as material.

The CDR3 is 13 amino acids. Trimming left V 6 bases short and J 4 bases short, with 7 bases between. The germline V gene encodes CDR1 MGHDK and CDR2 SYGVNS. Methods used by the authors: Nucleated cell number was recorded as an estimate derived from reference gene primer amplification. Using immunoSEQ multiplex PCR, the repertoire was profiled, and TCRdb retains in-frame clones only, with some absent. The V and J calls and clone size were taken over from that table, and D and trimming were inferred from the DNA. This table holds 50,000 to 75,000 clones, 70% to 80% found once. The TCR comes from a woman of 80 years or more with acute or convalescent COVID-19. Sequenced: peripheral blood. The chain employs TRBV25-1 and TRBJ1-6; D not resolved. CDR3: CASRPTYNSPLHF. The CDR3, as DNA: TGTGCCAGCAGACCTACTTATAATTCACCCCTCCACTTT.